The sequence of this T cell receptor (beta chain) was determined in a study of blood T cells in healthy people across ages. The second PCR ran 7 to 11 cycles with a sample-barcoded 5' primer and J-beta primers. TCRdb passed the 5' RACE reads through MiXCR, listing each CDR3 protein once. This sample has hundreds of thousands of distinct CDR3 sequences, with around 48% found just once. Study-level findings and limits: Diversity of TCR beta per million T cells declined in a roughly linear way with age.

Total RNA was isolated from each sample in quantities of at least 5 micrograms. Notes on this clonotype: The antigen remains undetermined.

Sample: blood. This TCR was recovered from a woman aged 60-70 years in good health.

The CDR3 is CSAWGSGRPNEQFF. CDR3 bases: TGCAGTGCTTGGGGTAGCGGGAGACCCAATGAGCAGTTCTTC. J is TRBJ2-1 and V is TRBV20-1, with TRBD2 matching 9 bases. Germline V gene sequence: CDR1 DFQATT, CDR2 SNEGSKA (reference sequence). The CDR3 runs 14 residues. The V gene end was trimmed by 5 bases and the J gene end by 6 bases; junction bases not matched to a gene: 8.